The present entry profiles one T cell receptor beta chain with its context. Its antigen is as yet unknown. This specimen comes from a study of T cell responses to AZD1222 COVID-19 vaccine. Findings and caveats of the study: Just a handful of AZD1222 recipients tested seropositive at baseline.

The V end was cut by 6 bases, the J end by 4 bases, with 15 bases between. The CDR3 extends over 14 amino acids. Germline V CDR1 and CDR2: MNHEY, SMNVEV (reference sequence). Some clones are missing from TCRdb's copy, which holds only in-frame ones; the method was immunoSEQ multiplex PCR. The sample consists of more than 85,000 clones, roughly nine tenths of them appearing once. Sequencing was performed on peripheral blood, taken on day 0 of AZD1222 vaccination. The chain carries TRBV27 and TRBJ1-2; possible D gene TRBD1, 6 bases. This receptor was taken from an adult in good health. The CDR3 is CASSPGHPSYGYTF. DNA of the CDR3: TGTGCCAGCAGCCCGGGACACCCTAGCTATGGCTACACCTTC.